Listed below are T cell receptor beta chains from one sample, sequenced in a study of T cell clones after liver transplantation. Produced via immunoSEQ multiplex PCR; TCRdb's table is partial and in-frame only. The repertoire has more than 65,000 clones, roughly 80% of them found once; the top ten carry 0.79%. Sequenced here: CD4+ T cells from blood, sampled 12 months after liver transplant. These receptors came from a human patient who received a liver transplant. T cells may partly derive from the graft donor. CDR3s leave out the opening cysteine and the closing phenylalanine or tryptophan.

J gene,V gene,CDR3 protein
TRBJ1-3,TRBV6-1,ASRNRANSGNTIY
TRBJ2-3,TRBV4-3,ASSQDRKGGTDTQY
TRBJ1-2,TRBV5-5,ASSSTRQGFDGYT
TRBJ1-1,TRBV14,ASSHRVYNTEAF
TRBJ1-4,TRBV29-1,SVQDRAFDEKLF
TRBJ2-1,TRBV18,ASSPQTGANEQF
TRBJ2-5,TRBV18,ASSFLQGVQETQY
TRBJ2-7,TRBV5-1,ASSPLQGSYEQY
TRBJ1-4,TRBV4-1,ASSQPRTNPGYINEKLF
TRBJ2-1,TRBV2,ASKDSYNEQF
TRBJ2-4,TRBV5-4,ASSLGTSGLSKNIQY
TRBJ2-4,TRBV19,ASSIRGSSIQY
TRBJ2-7,TRBV11-1,ASSPSGGRNEQY
TRBJ1-2,TRBV7-2,ASSLTGSRYGYT
TRBJ2-7,TRBV7-9,ASSYIRTGGTYEQY
TRBJ2-5,TRBV5-1,ASSLMLAEETQY
.,TRBV4-2,ASSQVPSGAYEQY
TRBJ1-5,TRBV18,ASSPPQGSDQPQH
TRBJ2-7,TRBV5-4,ASSLGSRTDYEQY
TRBJ2-7,TRBV27,ASSFTGTRDYEQY
TRBJ2-1,TRBV5-1,ASSLGGGSYNEQF
TRBJ1-5,TRBV5-1,ASSLGTGRNQPQH
TRBJ2-7,TRBV28,ASSLGGLAGGEQY
TRBJ2-1,TRBV4-3,ASSQVGGRAFHNEQF
TRBJ2-1,TRBV7-9,ASSPTSFGEQF
TRBJ1-4,TRBV30,AWRPGQGVEKLF
TRBJ2-3,TRBV11-2,ASSPGTSAPDTQY
TRBJ2-7,TRBV27,ASSKNREIDEQY
TRBJ2-1,TRBV28,ASFTNGREEKQF
TRBJ2-7,TRBV5-1,ASSSLQTGGTYEQY
TRBJ2-2,TRBV27,ASSLRSLNTGELF
TRBJ2-1,TRBV7-2,ASRRVNEQF
TRBJ1-2,TRBV19,ASSISWTPNYGYT
TRBJ1-4,TRBV4-1,ASSRGETGANKKLF
TRBJ2-3,TRBV10-3,AISESASGSTDTQY
TRBJ2-4,TRBV28,ASSLRGDVGSKNIQY
TRBJ1-1,TRBV27,ASSPQSRGLNTEAF
TRBJ2-5,TRBV7-2,ASSFGTEETQY
TRBJ2-5,TRBV2,ASSDSLAGVRETQY
TRBJ2-7,TRBV6-5,ASSTPGQGSNEQY
TRBJ2-1,TRBV5-6,ASSLALSRRSYNEQF
TRBJ1-5,TRBV28,AILGGTSGQPQH
TRBJ1-5,TRBV9,ASSVAAGSNQPQH
TRBJ1-3,TRBV7-9,ASRRDVHSGNTIY
TRBJ2-5,TRBV5-4,ASSFITGLPQETQY
TRBJ1-3,TRBV9,ASSQGGGTSGNTIY
TRBJ2-4,TRBV28,AVAKNIQY
TRBJ1-3,TRBV19,ASSEQRTPVGNTIY